The next 4 T cell receptor beta chains were all read from a single sample in a study of OX40 agonist ivuxolimab in advanced cancers. The data were produced by immunoSEQ multiplex PCR, yet TCRdb's version contains in-frame clones alone and is incomplete. This table has tens of thousands of clones, roughly 79% appearing once. The material was CD4+ or CD8+ T cells sorted from blood, obtained in a trial of the OX40 agonist ivuxolimab. These receptors all stem from an adult with an advanced solid tumor such as melanoma, head and neck, liver or kidney cancer.

The chain uses TRBV4-1 and TRBJ1-5; D remains ambiguous. The ends were cut back, 0 bases at V and 2 bases at J, with 14 bases in the middle. CDR3 length: 17 amino acids. Germline V gene sequence: CDR1 MGHRA, CDR2 YSYEKL. DNA of the CDR3: TGCGCCAGCAGCCAAGAGACGGGCGTGAGGGGCAATCAGCCCCAGCATTTT. This codes for CASSQETGVRGNQPQHF.

The chain joins TRBV7-9 to TRBJ2-1; 7 nucleotides agree with TRBD2. Per the germline V gene, CDR1 is SEHNR and CDR2 is FQNEAQ (reference sequence). This CDR3 has 14 amino acids. The junction had 6 bases not matched to a gene; V was cut back by 0 bases and J by 10 bases. DNA of the CDR3: TGTGCCAGCAGCTTAGCGGGAGGGCCCCACGAGCAGTTCTTC. Its translation is CASSLAGGPHEQFF. The full variable domain, rest sourced from reference TRBV7-9 and TRBJ2-1, is DTGVSQNPRHKITKRGQNVTFRCDPISEHNRLYWYRQTLGQGPEFLTYFQNEAQLEKSRLLSDRFSAERPKGSFSTLEIQRTEQGDSAMYLCASSLAGGPHEQFFGPGTRLTVL.

The CDR3 region has the DNA TGTGCCAGTAGTATATATGGGGGTTGGAATCAGCCCCAGCATTTT. Its protein product is CASSIYGGWNQPQHF. The rearrangement joins TRBV19 to TRBJ1-5, with TRBD1 as a possible D gene (5 bases). V was shortened by 2 bases and J by 4 bases, with 12 bases between the two germline ends. CDR3 size: 15 residues. CDR1 is LNHDA and CDR2 is SQIVND in the germline V gene (reference sequence).

This rearrangement joins TRBV6-5 to TRBJ1-2; 7 bases fit TRBD1. V gave up 5 bases and J gave up 6 bases; unmatched junction bases: 9. CDR1 is MNHEY and CDR2 is SVGAGI in the germline V gene. CDR3 size: 14 residues. The CDR3 loop reads CASSIDREGHGYTF. The DNA of the CDR3 is TGTGCCAGCAGTATCGACAGGGAGGGCCATGGCTACACCTTC.